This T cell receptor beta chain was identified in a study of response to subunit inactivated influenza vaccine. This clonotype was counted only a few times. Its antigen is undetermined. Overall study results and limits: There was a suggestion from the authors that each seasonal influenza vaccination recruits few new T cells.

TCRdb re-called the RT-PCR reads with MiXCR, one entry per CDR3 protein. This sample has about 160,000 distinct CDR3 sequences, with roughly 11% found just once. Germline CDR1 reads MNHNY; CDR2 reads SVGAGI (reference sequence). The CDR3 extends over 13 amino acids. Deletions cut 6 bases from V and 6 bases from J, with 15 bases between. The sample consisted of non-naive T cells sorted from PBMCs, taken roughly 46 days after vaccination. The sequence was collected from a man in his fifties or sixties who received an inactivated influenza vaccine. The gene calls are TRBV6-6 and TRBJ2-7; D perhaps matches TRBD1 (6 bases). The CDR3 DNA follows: TGTGCCAGCAGAGGAACAGGGTTTTCCGAGCAGTACTTC. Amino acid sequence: CASRGTGFSEQYF.